A selection of T cell receptor beta chains follows, all from one sample in a study of shared clonotypes between healthy human individuals. Assay used: immunoSEQ multiplex PCR; TCRdb lists only in-frame clones, some missing. The table has about 2.4 million clones, 80% to 95% seen once. The sequencing sample was made of naive CD4+ T cells from PBMCs. The receptor source for this set is a man aged 18 to 29 in good health. Some clones in this sample may be carry-over from other donors' samples. Both conserved end residues are part of each CDR3. The D gene is left open where the match is weak. Rows may omit the clone size; those that give it use once, few, many or a size class.

v_gene,j_gene,len,abundance,d_gene,CDR3aa,CDR3nt
TRBV7-7,TRBJ2-5,14,-,TRBD2,CASSSGLAGSAQYF,TGTGCCAGCAGCAGCGGACTAGCGGGCTCCGCCCAGTACTTC
TRBV10-3,TRBJ1-3,11,few,-,CASSSGNTIYF,TGTGCCAGCTCCTCTGGAAACACCATATATTTT
TRBV27,TRBJ1-5,13,-,-,CASSLWGDQPQHF,TGTGCCAGCAGTTTATGGGGAGATCAGCCCCAGCATTTT
TRBV5-1,TRBJ2-5,15,-,-,CASSLGQTYAETQYF,TGCGCCAGCAGCTTGGGGCAAACCTACGCAGAGACCCAGTACTTC
TRBV29-1,TRBJ2-1,14,-,TRBD2,CSVGRLAEGNEQFF,TGCAGCGTTGGGCGGCTAGCGGAGGGGAATGAGCAGTTCTTC
TRBV5-5,TRBJ1-1,15,-,-,CASSLESGPNTEAFF,TGTGCCAGCAGCTTGGAGTCCGGGCCGAACACTGAAGCTTTCTTT
TRBV2,TRBJ1-1,14,-,-,CASKTGWRNTEAFF,TGTGCCAGCAAGACGGGGTGGAGAAACACTGAAGCTTTCTTT
TRBV29-1,TRBJ2-1,12,-,-,CSVEARVDEQFF,TGCAGCGTTGAAGCGCGAGTGGACGAGCAGTTCTTC
TRBV5-8,TRBJ1-5,16,-,TRBD1,CASSWDRGTSNQPQHF,TGTGCCAGCAGCTGGGACAGGGGCACATCGAATCAGCCCCAGCATTTT
TRBV2,TRBJ1-5,14,-,TRBD1,CASSRTGGLQPQHF,TGTGCCAGCAGTAGAACAGGGGGCCTTCAGCCCCAGCATTTT
TRBV2,TRBJ1-2,12,-,-,CASNGVGYGYTF,TGTGCCAGCAACGGGGTTGGCTATGGCTACACCTTC
TRBV6-5,TRBJ2-5,14,-,-,CASSYGQNQETQYF,TGTGCCAGCAGTTACGGACAGAACCAAGAGACCCAGTACTTC
TRBV6-1,TRBJ2-1,13,-,TRBD2,CASSALAGGQQFF,TGTGCCAGCAGTGCCTTAGCGGGAGGACAGCAGTTCTTC
TRBV5-1,TRBJ2-3,16,-,TRBD2,CASSLAWGLAGDTQYF,TGCGCCAGCAGCTTGGCCTGGGGACTAGCAGGTGATACGCAGTATTTT
TRBV7-3,TRBJ2-3,14,-,-,CASSLLPSTDTQYF,TGTGCCAGCAGCTTACTGCCTAGCACAGATACGCAGTATTTT
TRBV5-1,TRBJ2-3,16,-,TRBD2,CASSVGTSGRADTQYF,TGCGCCAGCAGCGTGGGGACTAGCGGCCGGGCAGATACGCAGTATTTT
TRBV5-4,TRBJ2-3,14,-,-,CASSLVQSTDTQYF,TGTGCCAGCAGCTTGGTACAGAGCACAGATACGCAGTATTTT
TRBV6-4,TRBJ1-1,14,-,TRBD1,CASSTTTGRSEAFF,TGTGCCAGCAGCACTACGACAGGGCGGAGTGAAGCTTTCTTT
TRBV28,TRBJ1-2,11,-,-,CGASSLAGYTF,TGTGGGGCCAGTAGTTTGGCCGGCTACACCTTC
TRBV18,TRBJ1-5,12,-,-,CASSPPGQPQHF,TGTGCCAGCTCACCACCCGGGCAGCCCCAGCATTTT
TRBV9,TRBJ2-7,15,-,-,CASSVHSNPEYEQYF,TGTGCCAGCAGCGTTCACTCCAACCCTGAATACGAGCAGTACTTC
TRBV14,TRBJ2-5,13,-,-,CASSQEAEETQYF,TGTGCCAGCAGCCAAGAGGCGGAAGAGACCCAGTACTTC
TRBV30,TRBJ2-2,13,-,-,CAWSSGRAGELFF,TGTGCCTGGAGTTCAGGGCGCGCCGGGGAGCTGTTTTTT
TRBV6-4,TRBJ2-3,13,-,-,CASSGTFTDTQYF,TGTGCCAGCAGTGGAACGTTCACAGATACGCAGTATTTT
TRBV16,TRBJ1-5,15,-,-,CASNLHTGSNQPQHF,TGTGCCAGCAACTTACATACAGGGAGCAATCAGCCCCAGCATTTT
TRBV9,TRBJ2-7,15,-,TRBD2,CASSASGGTLYEQYF,TGTGCCAGCAGCGCTAGCGGGGGTACTCTGTACGAGCAGTACTTC
TRBV12-5,TRBJ2-5,13,-,-,CASGLGAVSTQYF,TGTGCTAGTGGTTTGGGAGCGGTAAGCACCCAGTACTTC
TRBV6-5,TRBJ2-5,15,-,TRBD2,CASSPLAGVVETQYF,TGTGCCAGCAGCCCCCTAGCGGGAGTCGTGGAGACCCAGTACTTC
TRBV28,TRBJ2-7,12,-,-,CASSPPTEEQYF,TGTGCCAGCAGCCCACCTACAGAGGAGCAGTACTTC
TRBV27,TRBJ2-3,14,-,-,CASSFVVSEDTQYF,TGTGCCAGCAGTTTCGTAGTTAGCGAAGATACGCAGTATTTT
TRBV30,TRBJ2-5,13,-,-,CAWEQGGPETQYF,TGTGCCTGGGAGCAAGGCGGGCCAGAGACCCAGTACTTC
TRBV29-1,TRBJ2-3,12,-,-,CSVGSGTDTQYF,TGCAGCGTTGGCTCCGGGACAGATACGCAGTATTTT
TRBV7-9,TRBJ2-5,13,-,-,CASSQPPAGKQYF,TGTGCCAGCAGCCAACCCCCCGCAGGCAAGCAGTACTTC
TRBV7-6,TRBJ2-6,15,-,-,CASKRGGPAANVLTF,TGTGCCAGCAAGAGGGGGGGCCCTGCGGCCAACGTCCTGACTTTC
TRBV29-1,TRBJ1-1,12,-,TRBD1,CSVGRGRTEAFF,TGCAGCGTTGGGAGGGGGCGCACTGAAGCTTTCTTT
TRBV6-5,TRBJ2-3,14,-,-,CASSYGSEADTQYF,TGTGCCAGCAGTTACGGCAGTGAGGCAGATACGCAGTATTTT
TRBV7-7,TRBJ2-1,13,-,TRBD2,CASSSGLALEQFF,TGTGCCAGCAGCTCGGGACTAGCCCTTGAGCAGTTCTTC
TRBV14,TRBJ2-7,13,-,-,CASSPRDSYEQYF,TGTGCCAGCAGCCCCCGGGACTCCTACGAGCAGTACTTC
TRBV7-3,TRBJ2-7,15,-,TRBD1,CASSLTGQGTYEQYF,TGTGCCAGCAGCTTAACGGGACAGGGCACCTACGAGCAGTACTTC
TRBV5-1,TRBJ2-2,13,-,-,CASSPQGPGELFF,TGCGCCAGCAGCCCCCAGGGGCCGGGGGAGCTGTTTTTT
TRBV6-1,TRBJ1-5,13,-,-,CASKRATNQPQHF,TGTGCCAGCAAAAGGGCTACCAATCAGCCCCAGCATTTT
TRBV4-1,TRBJ2-7,17,-,TRBD2,CASSQPGLAGGAYEQYF,TGCGCCAGCAGCCAGCCGGGACTAGCGGGAGGGGCCTACGAGCAGTACTTC
TRBV7-3,TRBJ1-2,13,-,-,CASSLRPSYGYTF,TGTGCCAGCAGCTTACGGCCCTCCTATGGCTACACCTTC
TRBV5-1,TRBJ2-3,16,-,-,CASSRGLERGTDTQYF,TGCGCCAGCAGCCGAGGACTGGAGAGAGGCACAGATACGCAGTATTTT
TRBV7-2,TRBJ2-1,16,-,-,CASSPGGSRLRNEQFF,TGTGCCAGCAGCCCCGGTGGTAGCAGGTTACGCAATGAGCAGTTCTTC
TRBV7-7,TRBJ2-5,16,-,TRBD2,CASSPTLAGGQETQYF,TGTGCCAGCAGCCCGACACTAGCGGGGGGCCAAGAGACCCAGTACTTC
TRBV7-9,TRBJ1-2,12,-,-,CASSLGARGYTF,TGTGCCAGCAGCTTAGGCGCGCGGGGCTACACCTTC
TRBV2,TRBJ2-1,14,-,TRBD1,CASGQGAGFNEQFF,TGTGCCAGCGGGCAGGGGGCGGGATTCAATGAGCAGTTCTTC
TRBV21-1,TRBJ1-4,17,-,-,CASTSPAGNATNEKLFF,TGTGCCAGCACTTCCCCGGCGGGGAATGCAACTAATGAAAAACTGTTTTTT
TRBV9,TRBJ2-3,15,-,-,CASSVRQASTDTQYF,TGTGCCAGCAGCGTGAGACAGGCTAGCACAGATACGCAGTATTTT
TRBV7-3,TRBJ2-1,13,-,TRBD2,CASSGTTYNEQFF,TGTGCCAGCAGCGGGACTACCTACAATGAGCAGTTCTTC
TRBV5-1,TRBJ1-3,16,-,-,CASSLEVGKGGNTIYF,TGCGCCAGCAGCTTGGAGGTCGGCAAAGGTGGAAACACCATATATTTT
TRBV5-1,TRBJ2-5,16,-,TRBD2,CASSLVPSGNQETQYF,TGCGCCAGCAGCTTGGTCCCTAGCGGGAACCAAGAGACCCAGTACTTC
TRBV2,TRBJ2-1,13,-,TRBD2,CASSDSGRESQFF,TGTGCCAGCAGTGACAGCGGGCGGGAGTCACAGTTCTTC
TRBV7-9,TRBJ2-2,14,-,-,CASSLTGRNGELFF,TGTGCCAGCAGCTTAACCGGGAGAAACGGGGAGCTGTTTTTT
TRBV14,TRBJ1-2,14,-,-,CASSQDSGFYGYTF,TGTGCCAGCAGCCAAGATTCAGGTTTCTATGGCTACACCTTC
TRBV5-4,TRBJ2-3,17,-,TRBD2,CASSARRAGVGTDTQYF,TGTGCCAGCAGCGCCAGGAGAGCGGGAGTTGGTACAGATACGCAGTATTTT
TRBV25-1,TRBJ2-7,14,-,TRBD1,CASTSGQGTYEQYF,TGTGCCAGCACCAGCGGACAGGGGACCTACGAGCAGTACTTC
TRBV2,TRBJ2-1,15,-,-,CASQLEVSSYNEQFF,TGTGCCAGCCAGCTAGAAGTCTCTTCCTACAATGAGCAGTTCTTC
TRBV2,TRBJ1-3,10,-,-,CASGGGTIYF,TGTGCCAGTGGCGGGGGCACCATATATTTT